This T cell receptor beta chain was sequenced in a study of early T cells in non-severe SARS-CoV-2 infection. TCRdb passed the 5' RACE reads through MiXCR, listing each CDR3 protein once. The sample shows about 46,000 distinct CDR3 sequences, 5% to 5.5% of them seen only once. The CDR3 spans 16 residues. CDR1 and CDR2 from the germline V gene are MGHRA and YSYEKL. Trimming cost V 2 bases and J 3 bases; bases outside gene matches: 7. This clonotype was picked up many times. The sample here was whole blood, taken at baseline. This chain connects TRBV4-1 to TRBJ2-7; 10 bases are a match to TRBD1. The clonotype was recovered from an adult who was a healthcare worker with PCR-confirmed SARS-CoV-2 infection or an uninfected control (not recorded which). This chain's CDR3 is CASSQRKGQGDYEQYF. The CDR3 DNA reads TGCGCCAGCAGCCAAAGGAAAGGACAGGGGGACTACGAGCAGTACTTC.